The T cell receptor beta chain described here comes from a study of identical twins. Study-level points and caveats: Insertions were fewer in abundant cord blood beta clonotypes, whereas memory repertoires showed none of this pattern.

In germline, CDR1 is MGHDK, CDR2 SYGVNS. The CDR3 runs 15 residues. V shed 3 bases and J 3 bases; nucleotides not matched to a gene: 0. A template switching step contributed a universal primer site, while unique molecular identifiers were present in the cDNA. From the 5' RACE reads, TCRdb called clonotypes with MiXCR, one entry per CDR3 protein. The sample consists of 1.5 million to 2 million distinct CDR3 sequences, under 35% of them appearing once. Many counts were recorded for this clonotype. Its target is unknown. The sequencing sample was made of cord blood. The chain recombines TRBV25-1 with TRBJ1-4; 11 bases line up with TRBD1. This clonotype originated in a newborn girl in good health. For the CDR3, the DNA is TGTGCCAGCAGTGAGGGACAGGGGGCTAATGAAAAACTGTTTTTT. This translates into CASSEGQGANEKLFF. Together with reference TRBV25-1 and TRBJ1-4, the CDR3 gives the full variable domain: EADIYQTPRYLVIGTGKKITLECSQTMGHDKMYWYQQDPGMELHLIHYSYGVNSTEKGDLSSESTVSRIRTEHFPLTLESARPSHTSQYLCASSEGQGANEKLFFGSGTQLSVL.